Described below is a single TCR beta chain sequence and its context. Germline values: CDR1 MNHNY, CDR2 SVGAGI (reference sequence). The V and J ends lost 0 bases and 5 bases respectively, with 11 bases between them. This CDR3 spans 15 amino acids. The table came from immunoSEQ multiplex PCR; TCRdb's copy has only in-frame clones and leaves some out. The repertoire consists of about 140,000 clones, with roughly 92% occurring once and the leading ten covering 11%. This sample was taken from a study of control samples from healthy donors and cancer patients. The receptor was derived from a man aged 30 to 45 in good health. The gene calls are TRBV6-6 and TRBJ1-5; a possible D gene is TRBD1 (5 bases). The specimen sequenced was blood. CDR3 nucleotide sequence: TGTGCCAGCAGTTACTCTGGGGCATTTGATCAGCCCCAGCATTTT. It is translated as CASSYSGAFDQPQHF.